Below, 25 T cell receptor beta chains from the same sample are listed, as sequenced in a study of T cell responses to AZD1222 COVID-19 vaccine. The protocol was immunoSEQ multiplex PCR, while the TCRdb copy is restricted to in-frame clones and leaves out a portion. This sample has 90,000 to 120,000 clones, with about nine tenths found just once. Sequenced material: peripheral blood, taken on day 0 of AZD1222 vaccination. These receptor sequences come from an adult in good health.

CDR3 coding DNA: TGTGCCACCAGCAGAGATCACGGGACCAATGAGCAGTTCTTC. It yields the protein CATSRDHGTNEQFF. The chain joins TRBV15 to TRBJ2-1, with D possibly being TRBD1 or TRBD2 (5 bases each). Trimming removed 0 bases from V and 6 bases from J, with 9 bases in between. The CDR3 has 14 residues. Germline loops: CDR1 LNHNV, CDR2 YYDKDF (reference sequence).

The V and J genes are TRBV5-1 and TRBJ2-2, with D uncertain. CDR3 length: 14 amino acids. V was shortened by 0 bases and J by 6 bases, with 9 bases between the two germline ends. Per germline, CDR1 SGHRS and CDR2 YFSETQ. CDR3 DNA sequence: TGCGCCAGCAGCTTGGCGCCGGGTCCCGGGGAGCTGTTTTTT. Protein sequence: CASSLAPGPGELFF.

The chain employs TRBV6-2 or TRBV6-3 and TRBJ1-1; D perhaps matches TRBD1 (6 bases). In germline, CDR1 is MNHEY, CDR2 SVGEGT. The CDR3 spans 14 residues. The ends were cut back, 2 bases at V and 4 bases at J, with 11 bases in the middle. CDR3 nucleotides: TGTGCCAGCAGTTACGGGGGGGCCGGCACTGAAGCTTTCTTT. Translated: CASSYGGAGTEAFF.

The rearrangement joins TRBV6-5 to TRBJ2-5; 8 positions agree with TRBD2. CDR3 size: 16 residues. Losses at the gene ends were 2 bases for V and 4 bases for J; bases not matched to a gene: 9. Per germline, CDR1 MNHEY and CDR2 SVGAGI. The CDR3 region is CASSYVSGAKGETQYF. For the CDR3, the DNA is TGTGCCAGCAGTTACGTTAGCGGGGCCAAGGGAGAGACCCAGTACTTC.

This sequence joins TRBV5-6 and TRBJ2-7; D is possibly TRBD2 (5 bases). Trimming removed 3 bases at V and 3 bases at J, with 13 bases between. The CDR3 contains 14 residues. Germline CDR1 and CDR2: SGHDT and YYEEEE. The CDR3 region is CASSSTGTSYEQYF. CDR3 nucleotides: TGTGCCAGCAGCTCGACGGGAACAAGCTACGAGCAGTACTTC.

The CDR3 protein is CASSLRDSSLTDTQYF. CDR3 DNA sequence: TGTGCCAGCAGCTTAAGAGACAGCTCCCTCACAGATACGCAGTATTTT. The rearrangement links TRBV11-1 to TRBJ2-3; a possible D gene is TRBD1 (5 bases). The germline gives CDR1 SGHAT, CDR2 FQDESV (reference sequence). The CDR3 runs to 16 residues. With 2 bases removed from V and 2 bases from J, the gap between germline ends came to 14 bases.

This chain uses TRBV7-8 with TRBJ1-1; a weak D match, TRBD1 (6 bases). This CDR3 contains 16 residues. Germline CDR1 is SGHVS and CDR2 is FQNEAQ. V dropped 0 bases and J dropped 0 bases, with 11 bases sitting between them. In DNA form, the CDR3 reads TGTGCCAGCAGCTTAGCGGGACACACCATGAACACTGAAGCTTTCTTT. Its protein is CASSLAGHTMNTEAFF. Filled out from reference TRBV7-8 and TRBJ1-1, the complete variable domain reads GAGVSQSPRYKVAKRGQDVALRCDPISGHVSLFWYQQALGQGPEFLTYFQNEAQLDKSGLPSDRFFAERPEGSVSTLKIQRTQQEDSAVYLCASSLAGHTMNTEAFFGQGTRLTVV.

The chain links TRBV18 to TRBJ1-5, with D maybe TRBD1 (5 bases). The germline CDR1 and CDR2 sequences are KGHSH and LQKENI. This CDR3 is built from 12 residues. The germline V and J ends were trimmed by 3 bases and 8 bases, with 8 bases remaining between them. The DNA of the CDR3 is TGTGCCAGCTCACCCATGGGGGAGCCCCAGCATTTT. Translating it yields CASSPMGEPQHF.

V and J are TRBV7-8 and TRBJ1-5; D unresolved. V was shortened by 0 bases and J by 0 bases, with 15 bases between the two germline ends. The CDR3 is 18 residues long. From germline, CDR1 is SGHVS and CDR2 FQNEAQ. The CDR3 spells CASSLAVDTRYSNQPQHF. The CDR3 DNA sequence: TGTGCCAGCAGCTTAGCTGTTGACACCCGCTATAGCAATCAGCCCCAGCATTTT. The whole variable domain, remainder taken from reference TRBV7-8 and TRBJ1-5, is GAGVSQSPRYKVAKRGQDVALRCDPISGHVSLFWYQQALGQGPEFLTYFQNEAQLDKSGLPSDRFFAERPEGSVSTLKIQRTQQEDSAVYLCASSLAVDTRYSNQPQHFGDGTRLSIL.

The chain joins TRBV4-3 to TRBJ1-2; 9 bases align to TRBD1. Germline CDR1 and CDR2: LGHNA and YSLEER. CDR3 length: 16 residues. Losses at the gene ends were 3 bases for V and 5 bases for J; bases not matched to a gene: 10. The chain's CDR3 is CASSQEHRGLRYGYTF. CDR3 nucleotides: TGCGCCAGCAGCCAGGAGCACAGGGGGCTTAGATATGGCTACACCTTC.

J is TRBJ2-1 and V is TRBV4-3, with D perhaps being TRBD1 or TRBD2 (5 bases each). CDR3 length: 19 amino acids. V was pared by 0 bases and J by 4 bases, with 22 bases between. CDR1 is LGHNA and CDR2 is YSLEER in the germline V gene. CDR3 coding DNA: TGCGCCAGCAGCCAAGATAGCAGGGCGGGCCGCGTCCTGTACAATGAGCAGTTCTTC. Protein sequence: CASSQDSRAGRVLYNEQFF.

The rearrangement joins TRBV27 to TRBJ2-1; weak D call: TRBD1 (5 bases). Trimming pared 0 bases from V and 7 bases from J, leaving 10 bases between. This CDR3 is built from 14 residues. Per the germline V gene, CDR1 is MNHEY and CDR2 is SMNVEV (reference sequence). In nucleotides, the CDR3 is TGTGCCAGCAGTTTATCCCGAAGGGGAAATGAGCAGTTCTTC. It specifies CASSLSRRGNEQFF.

V is TRBV27 and J is TRBJ2-7; D call uncertain. Looked up from germline, CDR1 is MNHEY and CDR2 is SMNVEV (reference sequence). The V end was cut by 10 bases, the J end by 0 bases, with 13 bases between. The CDR3 is 13 residues long. The CDR3: CATAGRSSYEQYF. Here the CDR3 DNA reads TGTGCCACCGCCGGAAGGAGCTCCTACGAGCAGTACTTC.

V and J are TRBV21-1 and TRBJ1-5. TRBV21-1 is a known pseudogene. The CDR3 consists of 22 residues. CDR3 in amino acids: CASSKVVTGRTNLMDSNQPQHF. CDR3 coding DNA: TGTGCCAGCAGCAAAGTCGTTACGGGACGAACAAACCTTATGGATAGCAATCAGCCCCAGCATTTT.

This clone was seen a few times. J is TRBJ1-3 and V is TRBV15; possible D gene TRBD1, 5 bases. The CDR3 loop spans 15 amino acids. The V gene lost 1 base and the J gene lost 4 bases, with 11 bases spanning the gap. CDR1 and CDR2 (germline): LNHNV, YYDKDF (reference sequence). CDR3 coding DNA: TGTGCCACCAGCAGAGCACAAGGGGAAGGAAACACCATATATTTT. This gives the protein CATSRAQGEGNTIYF.

The chain links TRBV24-1 to TRBJ1-1, with D possibly being TRBD1 (6 bases). Germline V gives CDR1 KGHDR, CDR2 SFDVKD. The CDR3 consists of 12 residues. Between the trimmed V and J ends, which lost 4 bases and 8 bases, there was a span of 10 bases. CDR3 region: CATSDRDREAFF. The CDR3 DNA reads TGTGCCACCAGTGACCGAGACAGGGAAGCTTTCTTT.

The V gene is TRBV4-3, the J gene TRBJ2-3; TRBD2 matches 7 bases. CDR3 length equals 15 residues. Germline V gene sequence: CDR1 LGHNA, CDR2 YSLEER. J lost 6 bases, V lost 1 base, and 7 bases had no gene match. The CDR3 sequence: CASSQGGREWDTQYF. CDR3 DNA sequence: TGCGCCAGCAGCCAAGGGGGGAGGGAGTGGGATACGCAGTATTTT.

The chain carries TRBV5-4 and TRBJ2-3, with D possibly TRBD2 on 6 matching bases. Per the germline V gene, CDR1 is SGHNT and CDR2 is YYREEE (reference sequence). This CDR3 contains 13 residues. With 9 bases removed from V and 4 bases from J, the gap between germline ends came to 15 bases. Here the CDR3 DNA reads TGTGCCATTCCCGGGGGAATGGCAGATACGCAGTATTTT. Encoded protein: CAIPGGMADTQYF.

The rearrangement uses TRBV18 and TRBJ1-5; D perhaps matches TRBD1 (5 bases). The germline CDR1 and CDR2 sequences are KGHSH and LQKENI. The CDR3 length is 15 residues. Trimming stripped 3 bases from V and 2 bases from J, with 11 bases between. CDR3 residues: CASSPQTAGNQPQHF. Written as DNA, the CDR3 is TGTGCCAGCTCACCCCAGACAGCCGGCAATCAGCCCCAGCATTTT. Filled out from reference TRBV18 and TRBJ1-5, the complete variable domain reads NAGVMQNPRHLVRRRGQEARLRCSPMKGHSHVYWYRQLPEEGLKFMVYLQKENIIDESGMPKERFSAEFPKEGPSILRIQQVVRGDSAAYFCASSPQTAGNQPQHFGDGTRLSIL.

V is TRBV19 and J is TRBJ1-4; 7 bases agree with TRBD1. In germline, CDR1 is LNHDA, CDR2 SQIVND (reference sequence). The J segment lost 0 bases and the V segment lost 7 bases, leaving 11 bases of the junction unmatched. This CDR3 is built from 17 residues. The CDR3 reads CASTPGDRAATNEKLFF. CDR3 DNA sequence: TGTGCCAGTACCCCTGGCGACAGGGCGGCAACTAATGAAAAACTGTTTTTT.

The chain employs TRBV6-1 and TRBJ1-2; no reliable D call. Trimming removed 3 bases at V and 3 bases at J, with 8 bases between. The CDR3 has 13 residues. Germline values: CDR1 MNHNS, CDR2 SASEGT. The CDR3: CASSEGGYYGYTF. CDR3 coding DNA: TGTGCCAGCAGTGAGGGCGGGTACTATGGCTACACCTTC.

A word on this clone: The sample holds other DNA sequences that translate to the same CDR3. The chain is built from TRBV24-1 and TRBJ2-7; D is ambiguous. Trimming cost V 6 bases and J 0 bases, with 8 bases left between them. Germline loops: CDR1 KGHDR, CDR2 SFDVKD. CDR3 length: 13 amino acids. CDR3 DNA sequence: TGTGCCACCAGTTCCCGAAGCTCCTACGAGCAGTACTTC. This sequence encodes CATSSRSSYEQYF.

In nucleotides, the CDR3 is TGTGCCAGCAGCTTAGATAACAGGGGCAATCAGCCCCAGCATTTT. Translated, it gives CASSLDNRGNQPQHF. This chain connects TRBV7-2 to TRBJ1-5, with a weak D call TRBD1 (6 bases). This CDR3 region has 15 residues. Trimming removed 1 base from V and 2 bases from J, with 9 bases in between. CDR1 SGHTA and CDR2 FQGNSA come from the germline V gene.

This chain connects TRBV5-4 to TRBJ1-2; 10 positions match TRBD1. J was trimmed by 4 bases and V by 0 bases; bases with no gene match: 6. CDR3 length: 16 residues. Looked up from germline, CDR1 is SGHNT and CDR2 is YYREEE (reference sequence). The chain's CDR3 is CASSLGQGAISYGYTF. CDR3 nucleotides: TGTGCCAGCAGCTTGGGACAGGGGGCGATTAGCTATGGCTACACCTTC. Filled out from reference TRBV5-4 and TRBJ1-2, the complete variable domain reads ETGVTQSPTHLIKTRGQQVTLRCSSQSGHNTVSWYQQALGQGPQFIFQYYREEENGRGNFPPRFSGLQFPNYSSELNVNALELDDSALYLCASSLGQGAISYGYTFGSGTRLTVV.

The gene calls are TRBV11-2 and TRBJ1-5, with a possible D match to TRBD1 (5 bases). Germline CDR1 is SGHAT and CDR2 is FQNNGV. This CDR3 has 15 amino acids. Trimming removed 5 bases at V and 0 bases at J, with 11 bases between. CDR3: CASSPGGYSNQPQHF. CDR3 nucleotide sequence: TGTGCCAGCAGCCCGGGGGGTTATAGCAATCAGCCCCAGCATTTT.